One sample yielded the 25 T cell receptor beta chains listed below, sequenced in a study of radiation and T cells in renal cell carcinoma. Time point meaning: baseline pretreatment blood. Indicated treatment: 15 Gy SBRT to primary tumor, nephrectomy 4 weeks later. TCRdb's table, derived via immunoSEQ multiplex PCR, lists solely in-frame clones and lacks some. The repertoire has tens of thousands of clones, approximately 80% of them found once; the top ten carry roughly 7.2%. Sequenced here: blood, sampled from a patient whose treatment included radiotherapy and nephrectomy. These receptors were obtained from a man in his fifties or sixties with renal cell carcinoma.

The chain recombines TRBV30 with TRBJ1-3; D is unresolved. V was trimmed by 3 bases and J by 0 bases, leaving 6 bases between them. The CDR3 is made up of 13 amino acids. Germline V gives CDR1 GTSNPN, CDR2 SVGIG (reference sequence). CDR3 sequence: CAWSNVSGNTIYF. CDR3 bases: TGTGCCTGGAGCAACGTCTCTGGAAACACCATATATTTT.

In its sample, this clone was seen once. This chain uses TRBV9 with TRBJ2-3, with 14 nucleotides matching TRBD2. Trimming removed 4 bases from V and 0 bases from J; junction bases left unmatched: 7. The CDR3 consists of 18 residues. CDR1 is SGDLS, CDR2 YYNGEE, per germline. The CDR3 bases are TGTGCCAGCAGCCCCAGACTAGCGGGAGGGACTAGCACAGATACGCAGTATTTT. As protein: CASSPRLAGGTSTDTQYF.

This chain connects TRBV18 to TRBJ1-2; a possible D gene is TRBD1 (5 bases). The V end lost 4 bases, the J end lost 3 bases, and 12 bases lay between the germline ends. CDR1 is KGHSH and CDR2 is LQKENI in the germline V gene. The CDR3 has 14 residues. CDR3 bases: TGTGCCAGCTCACAGGGACTCGAGGACTATGGCTACACCTTC. Protein product: CASSQGLEDYGYTF.

The chain links TRBV30 to TRBJ1-6; the match to TRBD1 covers 9 bases. Germline V gene lookup returns CDR1 GTSNPN and CDR2 SVGIG (reference sequence). V gave up 0 bases and J gave up 8 bases; unmatched junction bases: 2. The CDR3 totals 14 residues. The CDR3 nucleotides are TGTGCCTGGAGTGTACAGGGGGCAGATTCACCCCTCCACTTT. Residues: CAWSVQGADSPLHF.

The chain uses TRBV9 and TRBJ2-5; D not resolved. Trimming pared 1 base from V and 4 bases from J, leaving 8 bases between. Germline loops: CDR1 SGDLS, CDR2 YYNGEE. This CDR3 has 13 residues. CDR3 nucleotides: TGTGCCAGCAGCGTATCGCCGTCAGAGACCCAGTACTTC. The encoded protein is CASSVSPSETQYF.

This clone has more than one count but fewer than ten. This chain links TRBV10-1 with TRBJ2-2; D is ambiguous. The CDR3 extends over 14 amino acids. V was shortened by 1 base and J by 3 bases, with 6 bases between the two germline ends. Per germline, CDR1 WNHNN and CDR2 SYGVQD (reference sequence). Written as DNA, the CDR3 is TGCGCCAGCAGTGAGTATGGCCACACCGGGGAGCTGTTTTTT. It is translated as CASSEYGHTGELFF.

This clone was seen a handful of times. The CDR3: CASKGLAGWNEQFF. Here the CDR3 DNA reads TGTGCCAGCAAGGGACTAGCGGGGTGGAATGAGCAGTTCTTC. The gene calls are TRBV19 and TRBJ2-1; 13 nucleotides line up with TRBD2. V was pared by 9 bases and J by 7 bases, with 6 bases of the junction left unmatched. CDR1 is LNHDA and CDR2 is SQIVND in the germline V gene (reference sequence). This CDR3 is 14 amino acids long.

This chain connects TRBV7-9 to TRBJ2-3; D remains ambiguous. Trimming stripped 0 bases from V and 4 bases from J, with 5 bases between. CDR1 and CDR2 (germline): SEHNR, FQNEAQ (reference sequence). There are 13 residues in the CDR3. This chain's CDR3 is CASSLALADTQYF. The CDR3 region has the DNA TGTGCCAGCAGCTTAGCTTTGGCAGATACGCAGTATTTT.

This sequence joins TRBV5-1 and TRBJ1-4, with D uncertain. The CDR3 sequence is 13 residues long. Germline lookup yields CDR1 SGHRS and CDR2 YFSETQ. V was trimmed by 0 bases and J by 5 bases, leaving 5 bases between them. The CDR3, as DNA: TGCGCCAGCAGCTTGGGCAGGAATGAAAAACTGTTTTTT. Translation gives CASSLGRNEKLFF.

The V and J genes are TRBV5-6 and TRBJ2-5; possible D gene TRBD2, 6 bases. V lost 5 bases and J lost 2, with 19 bases in between. This CDR3 comprises 16 residues. Germline V lookup: CDR1 SGHDT, CDR2 YYEEEE. CDR3 coding DNA: TGTGCCAGCAGTGCCGGCGGGGCAGGGCCACAAGAGACCCAGTACTTC. Protein: CASSAGGAGPQETQYF.

The chain has TRBV5-4 and TRBJ2-3; no definite D call. V shed 0 bases and J shed 5 bases, with 1 base lying between them. The length of the CDR3 is 11 residues. CDR1 is SGHNT and CDR2 is YYREEE in the germline V gene (reference sequence). CDR3 protein: CASSLGDTQYF. In DNA form, the CDR3 reads TGTGCCAGCAGCTTGGGAGATACGCAGTATTTT.

The V call is TRBV7-2, the J call TRBJ2-7; 7 positions agree with TRBD2. The trim removed 5 bases at V and 7 bases at J, leaving 11 bases unmatched. This CDR3 spans 14 amino acids. Germline values: CDR1 SGHTA, CDR2 FQGNSA. In DNA, the CDR3 is TGTGCCAGCAGCGCCGGGGGGTCCGAGAGAGAGCAGTACTTC. This translates into CASSAGGSEREQYF.

J is TRBJ1-2 and V is TRBV7-9; D gene uncertain. In germline, CDR1 is SEHNR, CDR2 FQNEAQ (reference sequence). The CDR3 runs to 15 residues. V lost 2 bases, J lost 3 bases, and 13 bases lay in between. CDR3 in DNA: TGTGCCAGCAGCTTATGGCAGGCCGGGGACTATGGCTACACCTTC. Its protein product is CASSLWQAGDYGYTF.

The rearrangement links TRBV27 to TRBJ1-6; 7 positions match TRBD1. There are 17 residues in the CDR3. Trimming cost V 6 bases and J 0 bases; bases outside gene matches: 8. Germline assignment: CDR1 MNHEY and CDR2 SMNVEV (reference sequence). CDR3 loop: CASREGATNSYNSPLHF. Here the CDR3 DNA reads TGTGCCAGCAGGGAGGGGGCAACCAACTCCTATAATTCACCCCTCCACTTT.

This chain uses TRBV30 with TRBJ2-4; 10 bases line up with TRBD2. The germline V gene encodes CDR1 GTSNPN and CDR2 SVGIG (reference sequence). V was pared by 5 bases and J by 3 bases, with 19 bases of the junction left unmatched. There are 19 residues in the CDR3. In nucleotides, the CDR3 is TGTGCCTGGGCCGGGGGGGCTAGCGGGAGTAGTTCTGGCAAAAACATTCAGTACTTC. Translating gives CAWAGGASGSSSGKNIQYF.

The chain recombines TRBV5-8 with TRBJ2-3, with D unresolved. V was shortened by 4 bases and J by 1 base, with 7 bases between the two germline ends. The CDR3 totals 13 residues. Per the germline V gene, CDR1 is SGHTS and CDR2 is YDEGEE. Here the CDR3 DNA reads TGTGCCAGCAGCCTTACGGGCACAGATACGCAGTATTTT. Translated, it gives CASSLTGTDTQYF.

The rearrangement uses TRBV19 and TRBJ1-1, with a tentative D call TRBD1 (5 bases). With 8 bases removed from V and 1 base from J, the gap between germline ends came to 11 bases. This CDR3 region has 13 residues. Per the germline V gene, CDR1 is LNHDA and CDR2 is SQIVND (reference sequence). The DNA for the CDR3 is TGTGCCAGTGCCTCGACAGCGAACACTGAAGCTTTCTTT. This encodes CASASTANTEAFF.

Comments on this clone: Other DNA sequences of this sample code for an identical CDR3. The chain uses TRBV30 and TRBJ1-2; D ambiguous. The CDR3 contains 11 residues. Germline V gives CDR1 GTSNPN, CDR2 SVGIG (reference sequence). With 2 bases removed from V and 11 bases from J, the gap between germline ends came to 12 bases. CDR3 protein: CAWSFPRGYTF. In DNA, the CDR3 is TGTGCCTGGAGTTTCCCCCGGGGTTACACCTTC.

J is TRBJ2-3 and V is TRBV18; no reliable D call. CDR3 length equals 14 residues. The V and J ends lost 0 bases and 2 bases respectively, with 6 bases between them. CDR1 and CDR2 (germline): KGHSH, LQKENI. CDR3: CASSPPSHTDTQYF. CDR3 DNA sequence: TGTGCCAGCTCACCACCCTCACACACAGATACGCAGTATTTT.

The chain combines TRBV7-2 with TRBJ1-5; D not certain. Germline CDR1 reads SGHTA; CDR2 reads FQGNSA. Trimming stripped 8 bases from V and 0 bases from J, with 8 bases between. The CDR3 loop spans 13 amino acids. CDR3 sequence: CASGRYSNQPQHF. In DNA, the CDR3 is TGTGCCAGCGGAAGATATAGCAATCAGCCCCAGCATTTT.

The chain couples TRBV25-1 to TRBJ2-1, with D hard to call. Trimming took 6 bases from V and 5 from J, leaving 8 bases between them. The CDR3 loop spans 12 amino acids. Germline assignment: CDR1 MGHDK and CDR2 SYGVNS. CDR3 residues: CASRAPNNEQFF. The CDR3 nucleotides read TGTGCCAGCAGGGCCCCAAACAATGAGCAGTTCTTC.

The chain employs TRBV10-3 and TRBJ2-7, with TRBD2 matching over 8 bases. V trimming: 3 bases; J trimming: 7 bases; junction bases outside the gene matches: 11. Germline loops: CDR1 ENHRY, CDR2 SYGVKD. The CDR3 totals 15 residues. The CDR3 sequence: CAISEGLAGSGEQYV. The CDR3 DNA reads as TGTGCCATCAGTGAAGGACTAGCCGGCTCGGGGGAGCAGTACGTC.

The rearrangement links TRBV6-6 to TRBJ2-2, with 9 bases identical to TRBD2. The CDR3 is 14 amino acids. The germline V gene has CDR1 MNHNY and CDR2 SVGAGI (reference sequence). The J segment lost 3 bases and the V segment lost 7 bases, leaving 3 bases of the junction unmatched. CDR3 nucleotide sequence: TGTGCCAGCAACCTAGCGGGATACACCGGGGAGCTGTTTTTT. This translates into CASNLAGYTGELFF.

The rearrangement uses TRBV11-3 and TRBJ2-5, with 8 nucleotides matching TRBD1. Germline-derived CDR1 and CDR2 are SGHNT and YENEEA. The CDR3 extends over 15 amino acids. Trimming at V came to 7 bases and at J to 2 bases, leaving 9 bases not matched to a gene. The CDR3 DNA sequence: TGTGCCAGCACCTCGGCAGGGGGCTATCAAGAGACCCAGTACTTC. Protein sequence: CASTSAGGYQETQYF.

The chain carries TRBV19 and TRBJ2-3; no definite D call. This CDR3 has 13 residues. V lost 7 bases, J lost 4 bases, and 12 bases lay in between. Germline V gives CDR1 LNHDA, CDR2 SQIVND (reference sequence). The CDR3 protein is CASIGRRADTQYF. In DNA, the CDR3 is TGTGCCAGTATAGGCAGACGCGCAGATACGCAGTATTTT.